These 20 T cell receptor beta chains share one sample of origin, sequenced in a study of blood T cell repertoires in COVID-19. Clones were sequenced by immunoSEQ multiplex PCR, and TCRdb holds only the in-frame ones, with some missing. The sample holds about 280,000 clones, 83% seen once. The sequenced sample consisted of peripheral blood. These receptors were obtained from a woman aged 50 to 60 who had recovered from COVID-19.

The CDR3 protein is CASRGTGGQPQHF. In DNA form, the CDR3 reads TGTGCCAGCAGGGGGACAGGAGGTCAGCCCCAGCATTTT. This chain connects TRBV2 to TRBJ1-5; 8 bases map to TRBD1. V was pared by 6 bases and J by 6 bases, with 4 bases of the junction left unmatched. CDR1 is SNHLY, CDR2 FYNNEI, per germline. CDR3 length: 13 residues.

The chain has TRBV5-4 and TRBJ2-5; TRBD1 might be the D (7 bases). CDR3 length: 14 amino acids. CDR1 and CDR2 from the germline V gene are SGHNT and YYREEE (reference sequence). The V end was cut by 4 bases, the J end by 5 bases, with 15 bases between. CDR3 amino acids: CASSREGAGETQYF. The CDR3, as DNA: TGTGCCAGCAGCCGAGAGGGGGCGGGGGAGACCCAGTACTTC.

V usage is TRBV11-2 and J usage is TRBJ2-6, with D unresolved. This CDR3 spans 14 amino acids. V was clipped by 3 bases and J by 0 bases, with 3 bases between them. The germline V gene has CDR1 SGHAT and CDR2 FQNNGV. Written as DNA, the CDR3 is TGTGCCAGCAGCTTTAACTCTGGGGCCAACGTCCTGACTTTC. Amino acid sequence: CASSFNSGANVLTF.

This chain uses TRBV19 with TRBJ2-2, with a tentative D call TRBD2 (6 bases). This CDR3 has 12 amino acids. Germline CDR1 LNHDA, CDR2 SQIVND (reference sequence). V lost 6 bases and J lost 7, with 9 bases in between. This CDR3 reads CASSGTVGELFF. The CDR3 DNA follows: TGTGCCAGTAGCGGGACTGTCGGGGAGCTGTTTTTT.

The chain combines TRBV30 with TRBJ2-1, with 10 nucleotides matching TRBD1. This CDR3 has 13 amino acids. Germline CDR1 and CDR2: GTSNPN and SVGIG (reference sequence). With V trimmed by 4 bases and J by 5 bases, 2 bases remained unmatched. CDR3 nucleotides: TGTGCCTGGACGGGACAGGGGAACAATGAGCAGTTCTTC. Its translation: CAWTGQGNNEQFF.

The CDR3 nucleotides are TGTGCCAGTAGTATTGGGGAGTACGACGAGCAGTACTTC. This gives the protein CASSIGEYDEQYF. The rearrangement joins TRBV19 to TRBJ2-7; a possible D gene is TRBD2 (5 bases). Germline V gene data show CDR1 as LNHDA and CDR2 as SQIVND (reference sequence). V gave up 3 bases and J gave up 5 bases, with 11 bases separating them. The CDR3 contains 13 residues. Combining the CDR3 with reference TRBV19 and TRBJ2-7 gives the whole variable domain DGGITQSPKYLFRKEGQNVTLSCEQNLNHDAMYWYRQDPGQGLRLIYYSQIVNDFQKGDIAEGYSVSREKKESFPLTVTSAQKNPTAFYLCASSIGEYDEQYFGPGTRLTVT.

This clone came up a few times. The chain couples TRBV6-2 or TRBV6-3 to TRBJ2-7, with 7 bases aligning to TRBD2. Germline assignment: CDR1 MNHEY and CDR2 SVGEGT. With 2 bases clipped from V and 2 bases from J, the junction kept 6 bases outside the gene matches. This CDR3 region has 15 residues. The CDR3: CASSYAASGTYEQYF. The CDR3, as DNA: TGTGCCAGCAGTTACGCGGCTAGCGGAACCTACGAGCAGTACTTC.

This chain links TRBV4-2 with TRBJ2-1; 13 nucleotides agree with TRBD2. Germline V gene data show CDR1 as LGHNA and CDR2 as YNFKEQ. The CDR3 has 16 residues. V shed 0 bases and J 9 bases; nucleotides not matched to a gene: 5. The chain's CDR3 is CASSQDTRLAGGEQFF. CDR3 nucleotides: TGTGCCAGCAGCCAAGATACGAGACTAGCGGGAGGTGAGCAGTTCTTC.

This rearrangement joins TRBV4-2 to TRBJ2-1, with 7 bases fitting TRBD2. The trim removed 0 bases at V and 3 bases at J, leaving 2 bases unmatched. The CDR3 totals 15 residues. The V gene's germline CDR1 is LGHNA and CDR2 YNFKEQ. CDR3 DNA sequence: TGTGCCAGCAGCCAAGAGGGGGGGTACTACAATGAGCAGTTCTTC. It is translated as CASSQEGGYYNEQFF.

In this sample, this clone turned up a few times. The chain uses TRBV6-5 and TRBJ2-7; perhaps TRBD2 as D (7 bases). The CDR3 consists of 13 residues. In germline, CDR1 is MNHEY, CDR2 SVGAGI. Trimming took 5 bases from V and 6 from J, leaving 14 bases between them. The CDR3 region has the DNA TGTGCCAGCAGTCCCAGGGAGGGGGGCGAGCAGTACTTC. Translating gives CASSPREGGEQYF.

The chain recombines TRBV7-2 with TRBJ1-2; 12 bases line up with TRBD1. The CDR3 is 18 amino acids. Germline V gene data show CDR1 as SGHTA and CDR2 as FQGNSA. The trim removed 1 base at V and 1 base at J, leaving 7 bases unmatched. The CDR3 nucleotides are TGTGCCAGCAGCTTAGTAGGGGGACAGGGGGCTTATAACTATGGCTACACCTTC. It translates to CASSLVGGQGAYNYGYTF.

The V call is TRBV3-1 (or the pseudogene TRBV3-2), the J call TRBJ2-2; perhaps TRBD1 as D (6 bases). Germline CDR1 LGHDT, CDR2 YNNKEL (reference sequence). V was cut by 1 base and J by 5 bases, with 8 bases left in between. The CDR3 extends over 14 amino acids. In nucleotides, the CDR3 is TGTGCCAGCAGCCAAGGAACAGGGACCGGGGAGCTGTTTTTT. It specifies CASSQGTGTGELFF.

This clone was observed many times. The rearrangement uses TRBV4-3 and TRBJ2-2; 11 nucleotides line up with TRBD2. After removal of 0 bases from V and 5 bases from J, the junction contained 8 bases not matched to a gene. The CDR3 covers 18 residues. CDR1 and CDR2 (germline): LGHNA, YSLEER. The CDR3 spells CASSQDVAGGPRTGELFF. In nucleotides, the CDR3 is TGCGCCAGCAGCCAAGATGTAGCGGGAGGGCCGAGGACCGGGGAGCTGTTTTTT.

This chain links TRBV5-8 with TRBJ2-1; 8 positions agree with TRBD2. Germline V CDR1 and CDR2: SGHTS, YDEGEE. The CDR3 runs to 15 residues. V gave up 4 bases and J gave up 4 bases; unmatched junction bases: 7. The CDR3 region is CASSLRRGGYNEQFF. The CDR3 DNA sequence: TGTGCCAGCAGCCTCCGACGGGGGGGATACAATGAGCAGTTCTTC.

J is TRBJ2-2 and V is TRBV5-1, with a weak D call TRBD2 (6 bases). Per germline, CDR1 SGHRS and CDR2 YFSETQ. This CDR3 is built from 13 residues. Trimming took 4 bases from V and 7 from J, leaving 11 bases between them. The DNA of the CDR3 is TGCGCCAGCAGCCACGGAGGGGACGGGGAGCTGTTTTTT. This translates into CASSHGGDGELFF.

This clone has more than one count but fewer than ten. The same CDR3 is also encoded by other DNA sequences in this sample. This chain connects TRBV19 to TRBJ2-6; D unclear. CDR1 LNHDA and CDR2 SQIVND come from the germline V gene (reference sequence). The CDR3 totals 15 residues. V lost 1 base and J lost 0, with 4 bases in between. In nucleotides, the CDR3 is TGTGCCAGTAGTATAGTCAGCTCTGGGGCCAACGTCCTGACTTTC. The encoded protein is CASSIVSSGANVLTF.

CDR3 nucleotide sequence: TGTGCCAGCAGCGTCAGGGCCACCGGGGAGCTGTTTTTT. Translating it yields CASSVRATGELFF. The chain recombines TRBV9 with TRBJ2-2; TRBD1 is a possible D gene (5 bases). The germline gives CDR1 SGDLS, CDR2 YYNGEE. This CDR3 contains 13 residues. V dropped 2 bases and J dropped 4 bases, with 6 bases sitting between them.

This clone was recorded only once. V gene TRBV5-5 combines with J gene TRBJ2-5; a weak D match, TRBD1 (6 bases). Germline loops: CDR1 SGHKS, CDR2 YYEKEE (reference sequence). The CDR3 covers 14 residues. V was clipped by 4 bases and J by 3 bases, with 13 bases between them. The CDR3, as DNA: TGTGCCAGCAGCGACTTCGACAGGAAAGAGACCCAGTACTTC. It codes for CASSDFDRKETQYF.

The chain couples TRBV7-2 to TRBJ2-7; 8 bases are shared with TRBD2. The CDR3 contains 14 residues. Per germline, CDR1 SGHTA and CDR2 FQGNSA. The V segment lost 4 bases and the J segment 2 bases; nucleotides outside the gene matches: 4. CDR3 in DNA: TGTGCCAGCAGCTCACGCGGGGGGCCCTACGAGCAGTACTTC. Protein: CASSSRGGPYEQYF. Full variable domain (outside the CDR3, taken from reference TRBV7-2 and TRBJ2-7): GAGVSQSPSNKVTEKGKDVELRCDPISGHTALYWYRQSLGQGLEFLIYFQGNSAPDKSGLPSDRFSAERTGGSVSTLTIQRTQQEDSAVYLCASSSRGGPYEQYFGPGTRLTVT.

This clone has a handful of counts. The chain joins TRBV7-2 to TRBJ2-7; 9 bases line up with TRBD2. Germline V gene data show CDR1 as SGHTA and CDR2 as FQGNSA. Trimming at V came to 0 bases and at J to 2 bases, leaving 5 bases not matched to a gene. The CDR3 loop spans 16 amino acids. The chain's CDR3 is CASSLASGGGAYEQYF. DNA for the CDR3: TGTGCCAGCAGCTTAGCGTCTGGCGGGGGGGCCTACGAGCAGTACTTC. Together with reference TRBV7-2 and TRBJ2-7, the CDR3 gives the full variable domain: GAGVSQSPSNKVTEKGKDVELRCDPISGHTALYWYRQSLGQGLEFLIYFQGNSAPDKSGLPSDRFSAERTGGSVSTLTIQRTQQEDSAVYLCASSLASGGGAYEQYFGPGTRLTVT.